The TCR beta chain described here comes from a study of CD8+ T cells in alopecia areata. Lesional scalp punch biopsies and peripheral blood were collected from alopecia areata patients. Points from the study as a whole: Alphabeta T cells residing in normal skin are also sequenced in scalp samples. Lesional scalp, notably in alopecia totalis/universalis, had clonality above that of normal scalp.

This clone was found a few times. The antigen is not known. This CDR3 has 15 amino acids. Trimming shortened V by 5 bases and J by 0 bases, and 11 bases separated the two germline ends. The germline gives CDR1 KGHSH, CDR2 LQKENI. RNA was extracted and reverse transcribed into cDNA as the sequencing template. Repertoires were generated with immunoSEQ multiplex PCR, while TCRdb's copy carries only in-frame clones and drops some. Of about 97,000 clones in the sample, 41% were seen once. The sequenced material came from CD4+ T cells sorted from blood. The TCR comes from a human donor with alopecia areata. The V call is TRBV18, the J call TRBJ2-1; the D is unclear. The CDR3 loop reads CASSRSRSSYNEQFF. The DNA for the CDR3 is TGTGCCAGCTCAAGGTCCAGGAGCTCCTACAATGAGCAGTTCTTC. Full variable domain (outside the CDR3, taken from reference TRBV18 and TRBJ2-1): NAGVMQNPRHLVRRRGQEARLRCSPMKGHSHVYWYRQLPEEGLKFMVYLQKENIIDESGMPKERFSAEFPKEGPSILRIQQVVRGDSAAYFCASSRSRSSYNEQFFGPGTRLTVL.